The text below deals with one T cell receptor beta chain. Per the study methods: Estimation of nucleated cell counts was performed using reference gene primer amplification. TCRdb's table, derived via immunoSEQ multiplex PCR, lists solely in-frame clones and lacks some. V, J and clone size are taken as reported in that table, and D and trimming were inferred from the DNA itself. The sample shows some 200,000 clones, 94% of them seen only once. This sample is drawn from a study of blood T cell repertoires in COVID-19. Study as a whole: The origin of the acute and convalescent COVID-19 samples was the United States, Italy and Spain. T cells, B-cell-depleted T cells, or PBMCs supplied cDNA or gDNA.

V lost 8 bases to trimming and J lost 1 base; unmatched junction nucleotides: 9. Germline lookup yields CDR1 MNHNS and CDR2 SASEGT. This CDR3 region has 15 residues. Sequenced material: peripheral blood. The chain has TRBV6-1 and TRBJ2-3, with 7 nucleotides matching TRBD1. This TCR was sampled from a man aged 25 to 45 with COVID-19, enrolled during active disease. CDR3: CASADRASGTDTQYF. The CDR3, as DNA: TGTGCCAGCGCCGACAGGGCTTCGGGCACAGATACGCAGTATTTT.